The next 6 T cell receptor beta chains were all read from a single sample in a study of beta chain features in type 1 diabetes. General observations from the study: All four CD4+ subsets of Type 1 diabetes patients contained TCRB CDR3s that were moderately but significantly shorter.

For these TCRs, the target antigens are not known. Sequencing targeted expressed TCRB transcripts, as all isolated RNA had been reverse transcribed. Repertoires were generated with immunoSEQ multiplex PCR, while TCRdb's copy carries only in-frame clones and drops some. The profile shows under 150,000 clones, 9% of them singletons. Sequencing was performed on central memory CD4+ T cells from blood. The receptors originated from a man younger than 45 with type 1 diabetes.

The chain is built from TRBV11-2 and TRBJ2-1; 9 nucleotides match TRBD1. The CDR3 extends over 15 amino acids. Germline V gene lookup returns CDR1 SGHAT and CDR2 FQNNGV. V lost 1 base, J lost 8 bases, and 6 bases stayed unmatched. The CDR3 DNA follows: TGTGCCAGCAGCTTAGGGGACAGGGCGGTGGATGAGCAGTTCTTC. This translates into CASSLGDRAVDEQFF.

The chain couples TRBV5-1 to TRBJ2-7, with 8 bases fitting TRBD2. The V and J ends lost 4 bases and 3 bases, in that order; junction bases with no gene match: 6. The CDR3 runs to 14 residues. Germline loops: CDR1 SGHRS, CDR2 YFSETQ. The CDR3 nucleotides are TGCGCCAGCAGCCCCCGGGAGGGATACTACGAGCAGTACTTC. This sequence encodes CASSPREGYYEQYF.

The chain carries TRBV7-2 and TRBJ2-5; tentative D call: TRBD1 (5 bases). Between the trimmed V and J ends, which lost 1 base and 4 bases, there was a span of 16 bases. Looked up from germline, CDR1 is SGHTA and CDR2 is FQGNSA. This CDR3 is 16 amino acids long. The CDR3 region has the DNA TGTGCCAGCAGCTTAGTAACAGGCCTGGCAAGAGAGACCCAGTACTTC. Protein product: CASSLVTGLARETQYF. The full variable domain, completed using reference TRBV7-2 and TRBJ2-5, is GAGVSQSPSNKVTEKGKDVELRCDPISGHTALYWYRQSLGQGLEFLIYFQGNSAPDKSGLPSDRFSAERTGGSVSTLTIQRTQQEDSAVYLCASSLVTGLARETQYFGPGTRLLVL.

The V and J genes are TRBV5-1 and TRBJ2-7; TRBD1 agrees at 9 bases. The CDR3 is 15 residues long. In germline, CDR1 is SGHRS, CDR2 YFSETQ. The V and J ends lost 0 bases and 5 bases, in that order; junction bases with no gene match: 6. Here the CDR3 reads CASSLGGQGFHEQYF. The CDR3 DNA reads TGCGCCAGCAGCTTGGGGGGACAGGGATTCCACGAGCAGTACTTC.

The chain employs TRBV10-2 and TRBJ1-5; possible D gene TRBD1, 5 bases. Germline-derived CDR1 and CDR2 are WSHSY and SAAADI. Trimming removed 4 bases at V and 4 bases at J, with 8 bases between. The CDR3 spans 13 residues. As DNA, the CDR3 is TGCGCCAGCAGTGGACAGTTTAATCAGCCCCAGCATTTT. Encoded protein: CASSGQFNQPQHF.

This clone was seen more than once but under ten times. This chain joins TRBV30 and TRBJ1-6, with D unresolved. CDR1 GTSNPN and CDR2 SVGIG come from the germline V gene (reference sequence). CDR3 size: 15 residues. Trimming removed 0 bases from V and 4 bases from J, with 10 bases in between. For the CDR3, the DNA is TGTGCCTGGAGTGTAGGAGCAGCTTATAATTCACCCCTCCACTTT. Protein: CAWSVGAAYNSPLHF.